The next 21 T cell receptor beta chains were all read from a single sample in a study of post-analysis software for immune sequencing data. Study-wide results and caveats: Patients had higher frequencies than controls of roughly 5 TRBV segments, including TRBV5-6, TRBV5-1 and TRBV20-1.

These TCRs' antigens remain unknown. cDNA libraries for TCR beta contained unique molecular identifiers. TCRdb reanalysed the PCR reads using MiXCR and keeps one entry per CDR3 protein. The data contain 750,000 to 950,000 distinct CDR3 sequences, 35% to 55% of them singletons. The sequenced material came from blood. The receptor set was obtained from a girl between 10 and 17 years old with multiple sclerosis.

This clonotype has only a few counts. The rearrangement links TRBV20-1 to TRBJ2-7; D gene ambiguous. Trimming stripped 3 bases from V and 1 base from J, with 16 bases between. CDR1 DFQATT and CDR2 SNEGSKA come from the germline V gene (reference sequence). The CDR3 runs to 15 residues. The CDR3 nucleotides read TGCAGTGCTAGGCCCGCCCCCCTGGGGTCCTACGAGCAGTACTTC. Protein: CSARPAPLGSYEQYF.

The chain carries TRBV4-2 and TRBJ2-7; possible D gene TRBD2, 7 bases. This CDR3 region has 17 residues. Trimming cost V 2 bases and J 0 bases, with 17 bases left between them. Germline CDR1 LGHNA, CDR2 YNFKEQ. CDR3 loop: CASSQKTGTTSSYEQYF. Here the CDR3 DNA reads TGTGCCAGCAGCCAAAAAACAGGGACTACGAGCTCCTACGAGCAGTACTTC.

The chain employs TRBV27 and TRBJ2-1; D unresolved. The CDR3 loop spans 16 amino acids. V lost 6 bases and J 0 bases, leaving 15 bases between the germline ends. CDR1 is MNHEY, CDR2 SMNVEV, per germline (reference sequence). The CDR3 DNA is TGTGCCAGCAGCTACCGGACCGTGAGCTCCTACAATGAGCAGTTCTTC. As protein: CASSYRTVSSYNEQFF.

The chain joins TRBV20-1 to TRBJ2-3; D is uncertain. Germline V gives CDR1 DFQATT, CDR2 SNEGSKA (reference sequence). The V end lost 2 bases, the J end lost 8 bases, and 14 bases lay between the germline ends. The CDR3 contains 13 residues. CDR3 nucleotides: TGCAGTGCTAGACCCCTAAAATCTGTTACGCAGTATTTT. This gives the protein CSARPLKSVTQYF.

A few counts support this clonotype. The V and J genes are TRBV29-1 and TRBJ2-1, with 8 bases aligning to TRBD1. Germline CDR1 and CDR2: SQVTM and ANQGSEA. The junction had 13 bases not matched to a gene; V was cut back by 6 bases and J by 6 bases. The length of the CDR3 is 15 residues. In nucleotides, the CDR3 is TGCAGCGTCGAAACCGGGACAGGCCCGTCCAATGAGCAGTTCTTC. It codes for CSVETGTGPSNEQFF.

This clonotype was seen more than once but under ten times. CDR3 in amino acids: CASSPGPLTATEAFF. The CDR3 DNA is TGTGCCAGCAGCCCCGGGCCCTTAACCGCCACTGAAGCTTTCTTT. The J gene is TRBJ1-1, the V gene TRBV6-5; no clear D. Trimming removed 6 bases at V and 4 bases at J, with 18 bases between. Germline V gene lookup returns CDR1 MNHEY and CDR2 SVGAGI. The CDR3 has 15 residues.

This clonotype was detected only a few times. This chain connects TRBV7-9 to TRBJ2-3, with 14 bases lining up with TRBD2. J lost 4 bases, V lost 5 bases, and 5 bases had no gene match. CDR1 is SEHNR and CDR2 is FQNEAQ in the germline V gene (reference sequence). The CDR3 loop spans 16 amino acids. CDR3 loop: CASSIGLAGGSDTQYF. CDR3 nucleotides: TGTGCCAGCAGCATCGGACTAGCGGGAGGTTCAGATACGCAGTATTTT.

V is TRBV28 and J is TRBJ2-1; 12 nucleotides line up with TRBD2. V dropped 7 bases and J dropped 0; count of bases not matched to a gene: 7. From germline, CDR1 is MDHEN and CDR2 SYDVKM. CDR3 size: 17 residues. The CDR3 sequence: CASKGTSGSPSYNEQFF. DNA for the CDR3: TGTGCCAGCAAGGGGACTAGCGGGTCCCCCTCCTACAATGAGCAGTTCTTC.

This clonotype turned up a few times. The rearrangement uses TRBV4-1 and TRBJ2-3, with D unclear. Trimming shortened V by 0 bases and J by 6 bases, and 13 bases separated the two germline ends. The germline CDR1 and CDR2 sequences are MGHRA and YSYEKL. The CDR3 extends over 15 amino acids. The CDR3 protein is CASSQEILTTDTQYF. In nucleotides, the CDR3 is TGCGCCAGCAGCCAAGAAATCCTAACCACGGATACGCAGTATTTT.

In this sample, this clonotype turned up many times. The chain is built from TRBV29-1 and TRBJ2-7, with TRBD2 matching over 9 bases. This CDR3 has 15 amino acids. Unmatched junction bases numbered 11, after V lost 5 bases and J lost 3 bases. Germline CDR1 SQVTM, CDR2 ANQGSEA. The CDR3 spells CSVTQGSGSIYEQYF. CDR3 DNA sequence: TGCAGCGTTACCCAGGGTAGCGGGAGCATCTACGAGCAGTACTTC.

The gene calls are TRBV7-9 and TRBJ2-1, with 12 bases lining up with TRBD2. Trimming cost V 5 bases and J 3 bases; bases outside gene matches: 5. Germline CDR1 is SEHNR and CDR2 is FQNEAQ (reference sequence). This CDR3 comprises 16 residues. Written as DNA, the CDR3 is TGTGCCAGCAGCAACCCTAGCGGGAGGGTCTACAATGAGCAGTTCTTC. It codes for CASSNPSGRVYNEQFF.

The chain employs TRBV6-5 and TRBJ2-1, with D possibly matching TRBD2 (5 bases). Germline V gene data show CDR1 as MNHEY and CDR2 as SVGAGI. V was trimmed by 6 bases and J by 3 bases, leaving 18 bases between them. This CDR3 spans 16 amino acids. DNA for the CDR3: TGTGCCAGCAGCCATTCCCTTAGGAGGAGCTACAATGAGCAGTTCTTC. Amino acid sequence: CASSHSLRRSYNEQFF.

This chain joins TRBV6-5 and TRBJ1-1, with 9 bases fitting TRBD1. The CDR3 length is 16 residues. Per germline, CDR1 MNHEY and CDR2 SVGAGI. With V trimmed by 7 bases and J by 1 base, 10 bases remained unmatched. CDR3 in DNA: TGTGCCAGCACTTCGGGCGGGACAGGGTGGAACACTGAAGCTTTCTTT. It is translated as CASTSGGTGWNTEAFF.

This clonotype came up a few times. This chain links TRBV7-3 with TRBJ2-3, with D perhaps being TRBD1 or TRBD2 (6 bases each). Germline V CDR1 and CDR2: SGHTA, FQGTGA. The CDR3 covers 15 residues. V gave up 5 bases and J gave up 5 bases, with 17 bases separating them. The CDR3 DNA sequence: TGTGCCAGCAGCCCCTCCCTGGGGGGCGGAGATACGCAGTATTTT. This codes for CASSPSLGGGDTQYF.

V usage is TRBV7-9 and J usage is TRBJ2-6; D gene unclear. CDR1 and CDR2 (germline): SEHNR, FQNEAQ (reference sequence). V gave up 5 bases and J gave up 0 bases, with 11 bases separating them. CDR3 size: 16 residues. CDR3 region: CASSIADNSGANVLTF. The DNA for the CDR3 is TGTGCCAGCAGCATTGCCGACAACTCTGGGGCCAACGTCCTGACTTTC.

Points on this clonotype: A read error is possible here, since a much larger clone lies one base away. The genes are TRBV7-2 and TRBJ2-7; D unresolved. This CDR3 spans 12 amino acids. The germline V gene encodes CDR1 SGHTA and CDR2 FQGNSA. CDR3 region: CASSSSNYERYF. CDR3 DNA sequence: TGTGCCAGCAGCTCCTCCAACTACGAGCGGTACTTC.

The chain uses TRBV14 and TRBJ2-2; D not resolved. V lost 6 bases, J lost 4 bases, and 6 bases lay in between. This CDR3 comprises 12 residues. Germline V lookup: CDR1 SGHDN, CDR2 FVKESK. The CDR3 here is CASRPVTGELFF. The DNA of the CDR3 is TGTGCCAGCAGGCCGGTCACCGGGGAGCTGTTTTTT.

This chain links TRBV24-1 with TRBJ1-2; D is unresolved. Germline CDR1 reads KGHDR; CDR2 reads SFDVKD. This CDR3 contains 14 residues. V shed 4 bases and J shed 0 bases, with 8 bases lying between them. The CDR3 DNA sequence: TGTGCCACCAGTGACGCTGGTTCTAACTATGGCTACACCTTC. It yields the protein CATSDAGSNYGYTF.

The J gene is TRBJ2-1, the V gene TRBV25-1; D may correspond to TRBD1 or TRBD2 (5 bases each). This CDR3 is built from 16 residues. The V gene's germline CDR1 is MGHDK and CDR2 SYGVNS. Trimming shortened V by 2 bases and J by 4 bases, and 15 bases separated the two germline ends. The CDR3 region is CASSENIGDPYNEQFF. The CDR3 DNA reads as TGTGCCAGCAGTGAAAACATAGGGGACCCATACAATGAGCAGTTCTTC.

This clonotype was observed a handful of times. This chain uses TRBV7-9 with TRBJ1-2, with a weak D call TRBD1 (6 bases). V lost 5 bases and J 2 bases, leaving 12 bases between the germline ends. Germline lookup yields CDR1 SEHNR and CDR2 FQNEAQ (reference sequence). This CDR3 contains 14 residues. The CDR3, as DNA: TGTGCCAGCAGCCCAGGGGCACTAAACTATGGCTACACCTTC. This codes for CASSPGALNYGYTF. The full variable domain, in which reference TRBV7-9 and TRBJ1-2 provide the parts outside the CDR3, is DTGVSQNPRHKITKRGQNVTFRCDPISEHNRLYWYRQTLGQGPEFLTYFQNEAQLEKSRLLSDRFSAERPKGSFSTLEIQRTEQGDSAMYLCASSPGALNYGYTFGSGTRLTVV.

The chain couples TRBV4-1 to TRBJ2-7; possibly TRBD1 or TRBD2 for D (5 bases each). The CDR3 extends over 15 amino acids. The V and J ends lost 0 bases and 5 bases respectively, with 14 bases between them. Germline CDR1 is MGHRA and CDR2 is YSYEKL. DNA for the CDR3: TGCGCCAGCAGCCAAGAAGGGACCCGGGGTAACGAGCAGTACTTC. Its translation: CASSQEGTRGNEQYF.